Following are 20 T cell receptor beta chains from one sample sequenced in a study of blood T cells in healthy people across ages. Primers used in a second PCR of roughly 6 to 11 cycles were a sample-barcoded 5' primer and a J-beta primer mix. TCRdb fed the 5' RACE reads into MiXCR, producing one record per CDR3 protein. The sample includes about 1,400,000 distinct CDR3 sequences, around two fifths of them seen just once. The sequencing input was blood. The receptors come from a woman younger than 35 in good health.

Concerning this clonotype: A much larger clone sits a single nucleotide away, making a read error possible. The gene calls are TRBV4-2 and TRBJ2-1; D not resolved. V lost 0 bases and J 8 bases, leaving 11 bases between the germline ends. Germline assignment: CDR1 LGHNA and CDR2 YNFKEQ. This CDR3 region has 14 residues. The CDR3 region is CASSQDRLVHEQFF. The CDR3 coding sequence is TGTGCCAGCAGCCAAGATCGCTTGGTCCATGAGCAGTTCTTC.

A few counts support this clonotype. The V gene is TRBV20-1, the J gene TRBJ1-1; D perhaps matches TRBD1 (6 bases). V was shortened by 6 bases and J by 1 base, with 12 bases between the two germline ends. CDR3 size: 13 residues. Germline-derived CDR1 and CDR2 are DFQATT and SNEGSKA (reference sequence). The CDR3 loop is CSAATGKNTEAFF. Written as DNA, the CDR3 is TGCAGTGCGGCTACAGGGAAGAACACTGAAGCTTTCTTT.

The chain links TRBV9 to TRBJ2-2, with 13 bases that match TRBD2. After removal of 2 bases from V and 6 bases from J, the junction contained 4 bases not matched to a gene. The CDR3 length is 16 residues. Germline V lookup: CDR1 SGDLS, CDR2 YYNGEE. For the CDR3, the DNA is TGTGCCAGCAGCGTTCCGGGACTAGCGGGGCCCGGGGAGCTGTTTTTT. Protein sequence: CASSVPGLAGPGELFF.

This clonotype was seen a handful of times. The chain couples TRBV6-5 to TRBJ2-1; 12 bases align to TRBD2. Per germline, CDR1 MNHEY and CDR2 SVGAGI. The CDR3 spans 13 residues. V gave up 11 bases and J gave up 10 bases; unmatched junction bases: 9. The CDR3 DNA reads TGTGCCCGGGGACTAGCGGGTAAAAACGAGCAGTTCTTC. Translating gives CARGLAGKNEQFF.

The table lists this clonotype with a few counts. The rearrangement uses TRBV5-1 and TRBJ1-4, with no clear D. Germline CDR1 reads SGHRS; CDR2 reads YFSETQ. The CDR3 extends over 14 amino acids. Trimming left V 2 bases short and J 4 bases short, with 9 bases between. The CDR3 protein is CASSFGQSNEKLFF. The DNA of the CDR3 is TGCGCCAGCAGCTTTGGTCAGAGTAATGAAAAACTGTTTTTT.

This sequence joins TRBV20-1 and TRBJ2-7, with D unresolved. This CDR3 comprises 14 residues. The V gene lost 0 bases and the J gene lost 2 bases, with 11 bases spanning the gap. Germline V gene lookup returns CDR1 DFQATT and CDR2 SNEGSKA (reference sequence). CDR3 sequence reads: CSARDGGFPYEQYF. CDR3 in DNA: TGCAGTGCTAGAGATGGCGGATTCCCCTACGAGCAGTACTTC.

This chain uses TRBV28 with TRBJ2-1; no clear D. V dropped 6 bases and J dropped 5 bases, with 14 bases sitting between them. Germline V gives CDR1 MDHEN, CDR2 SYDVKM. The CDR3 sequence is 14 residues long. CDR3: CASSPRRAHNEQFF. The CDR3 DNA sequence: TGTGCCAGCAGCCCGCGCCGGGCCCACAATGAGCAGTTCTTC.

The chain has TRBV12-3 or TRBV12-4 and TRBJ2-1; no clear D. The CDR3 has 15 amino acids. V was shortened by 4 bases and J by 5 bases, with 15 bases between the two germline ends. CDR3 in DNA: TGTGCCAGCAGTTATTCGAGGTGGCTGGACAATGAGCAGTTCTTC. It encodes CASSYSRWLDNEQFF.

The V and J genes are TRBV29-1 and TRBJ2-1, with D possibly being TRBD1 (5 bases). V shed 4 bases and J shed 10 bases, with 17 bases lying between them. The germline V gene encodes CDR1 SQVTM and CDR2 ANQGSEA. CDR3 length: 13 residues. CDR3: CSVGGRSATEQFF. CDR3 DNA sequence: TGCAGCGTTGGGGGCCGGTCGGCTACCGAGCAGTTCTTC.

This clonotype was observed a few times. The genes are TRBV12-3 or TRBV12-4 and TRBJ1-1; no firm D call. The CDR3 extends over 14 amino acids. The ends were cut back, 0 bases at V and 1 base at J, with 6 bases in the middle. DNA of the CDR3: TGTGCCAGCAGTTTAGCCATTTCGAACACTGAAGCTTTCTTT. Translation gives CASSLAISNTEAFF.

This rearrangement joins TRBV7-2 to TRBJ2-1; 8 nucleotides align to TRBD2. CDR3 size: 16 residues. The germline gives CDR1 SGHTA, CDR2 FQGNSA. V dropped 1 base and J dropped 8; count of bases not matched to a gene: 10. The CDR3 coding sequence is TGTGCCAGCAGCTTAGGTTTCCGGGAGGGTTCGGATGAGCAGTTCTTC. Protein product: CASSLGFREGSDEQFF.

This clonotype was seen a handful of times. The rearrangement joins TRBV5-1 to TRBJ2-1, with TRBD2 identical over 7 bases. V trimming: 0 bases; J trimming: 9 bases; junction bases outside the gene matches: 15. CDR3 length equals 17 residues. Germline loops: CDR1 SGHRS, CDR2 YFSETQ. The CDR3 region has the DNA TGCGCCAGCAGCTTGGCCCATTTTGGGGGAGGGCCGGGTGAGCAGTTCTTC. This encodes CASSLAHFGGGPGEQFF.

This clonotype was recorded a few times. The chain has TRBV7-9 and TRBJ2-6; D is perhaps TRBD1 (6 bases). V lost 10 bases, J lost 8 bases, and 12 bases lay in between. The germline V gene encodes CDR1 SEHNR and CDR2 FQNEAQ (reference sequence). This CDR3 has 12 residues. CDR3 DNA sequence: TGTGCCAAAAACAGGGTGACCAACGTCCTGACTTTC. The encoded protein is CAKNRVTNVLTF. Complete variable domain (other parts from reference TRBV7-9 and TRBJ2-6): DTGVSQNPRHKITKRGQNVTFRCDPISEHNRLYWYRQTLGQGPEFLTYFQNEAQLEKSRLLSDRFSAERPKGSFSTLEIQRTEQGDSAMYLCAKNRVTNVLTFGAGSRLTVL.

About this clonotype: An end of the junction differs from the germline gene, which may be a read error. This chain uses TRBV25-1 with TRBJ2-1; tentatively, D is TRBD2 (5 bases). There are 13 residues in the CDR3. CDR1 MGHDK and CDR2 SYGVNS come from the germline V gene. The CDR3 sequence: CAGSEYWGAEQFF. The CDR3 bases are TGTGCCGGCAGTGAATACTGGGGAGCTGAGCAGTTCTTC.

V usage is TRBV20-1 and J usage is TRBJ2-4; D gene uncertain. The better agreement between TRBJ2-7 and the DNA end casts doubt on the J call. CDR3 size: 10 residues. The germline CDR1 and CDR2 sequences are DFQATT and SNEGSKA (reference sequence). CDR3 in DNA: TGCAGTGCTGAATATTACGAGCAGTACTTC. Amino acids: CSAEYYEQYF.

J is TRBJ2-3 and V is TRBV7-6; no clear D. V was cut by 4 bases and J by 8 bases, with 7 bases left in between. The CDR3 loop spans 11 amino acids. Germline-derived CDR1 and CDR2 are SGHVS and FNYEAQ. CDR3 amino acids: CASSSQVTQYF. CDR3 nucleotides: TGTGCCAGCAGCTCGCAGGTTACGCAGTATTTT.

CDR3 sequence reads: CASSQPGPAYEQYF. The CDR3 coding sequence is TGTGCCAGCAGCCAACCGGGACCAGCCTACGAGCAGTACTTC. The chain carries TRBV3-1 and TRBJ2-7; D tentatively reads TRBD1 or TRBD2 (5 bases each). Trimming removed 2 bases at V and 2 bases at J, with 10 bases between. This CDR3 is 14 amino acids long. Looked up from germline, CDR1 is LGHDT and CDR2 is YNNKEL (reference sequence).

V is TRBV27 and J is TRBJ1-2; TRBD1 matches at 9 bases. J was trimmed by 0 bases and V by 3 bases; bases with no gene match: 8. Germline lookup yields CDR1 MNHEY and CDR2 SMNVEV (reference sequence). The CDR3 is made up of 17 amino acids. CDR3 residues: CASSLYGQGTSNYGYTF. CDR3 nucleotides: TGTGCCAGCAGTTTGTACGGACAGGGGACCTCTAACTATGGCTACACCTTC.

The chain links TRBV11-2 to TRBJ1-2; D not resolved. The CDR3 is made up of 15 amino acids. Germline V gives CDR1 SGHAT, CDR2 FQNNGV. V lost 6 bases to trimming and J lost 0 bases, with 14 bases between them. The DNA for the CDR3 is TGTGCCAGCAGGCACCCCGGGCGGTCTAACTATGGCTACACCTTC. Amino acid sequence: CASRHPGRSNYGYTF.

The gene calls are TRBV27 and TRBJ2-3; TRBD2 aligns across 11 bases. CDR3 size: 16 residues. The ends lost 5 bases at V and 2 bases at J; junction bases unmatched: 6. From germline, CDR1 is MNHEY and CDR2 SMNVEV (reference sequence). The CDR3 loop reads CASSTRLAGLTDTQYF. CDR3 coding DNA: TGTGCCAGCAGTACCCGACTAGCGGGGCTCACAGATACGCAGTATTTT.